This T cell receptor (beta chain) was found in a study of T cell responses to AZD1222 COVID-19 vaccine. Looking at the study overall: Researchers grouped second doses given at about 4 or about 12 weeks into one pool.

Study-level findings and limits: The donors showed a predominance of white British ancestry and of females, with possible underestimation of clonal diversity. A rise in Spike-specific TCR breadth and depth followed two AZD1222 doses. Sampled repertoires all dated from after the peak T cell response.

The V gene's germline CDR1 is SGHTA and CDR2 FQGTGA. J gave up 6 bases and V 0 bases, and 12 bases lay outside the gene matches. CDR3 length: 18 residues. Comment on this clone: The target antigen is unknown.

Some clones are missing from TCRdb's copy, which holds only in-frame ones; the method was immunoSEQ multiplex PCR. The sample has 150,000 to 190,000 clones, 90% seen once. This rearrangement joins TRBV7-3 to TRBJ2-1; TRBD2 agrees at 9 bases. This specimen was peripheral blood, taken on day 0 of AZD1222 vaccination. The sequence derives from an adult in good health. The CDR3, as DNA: TGTGCCAGCAGCTTAACGAAAGGCCTAGCGGGAACCTCCAATGAGCAGTTCTTC. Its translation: CASSLTKGLAGTSNEQFF.